This T cell receptor (beta chain) was observed in a study of CD8 T cells in cerebrospinal fluid in Alzheimer's disease. CDR1 is MNHEY and CDR2 is SVGEGT in the germline V gene. The CDR3 totals 14 residues. Profiling of CSF cells used 10X single-cell V(D)J plus 5' expression. TCRdb reprocessed the 10x single-cell sequencing reads; each CDR3 protein has one entry and no DNA is given. This table lists under 1,400 distinct CDR3 sequences. Judged by frequency, this clonotype is medium-sized. Its antigen is undetermined. Whole-study findings and limits: Expanded clones of at least 3% were commoner in Alzheimer's patients than healthy subjects. Alzheimer's patients were not enriched for EBV-specific clones, which were not the most expanded. In mild cognitive impairment or Alzheimer's disease, the biggest CSF clone made up more TCRs than in controls.

This chain uses TRBV6-2 or TRBV6-3 with TRBJ1-1; checking the TCRdb D call of TRBD1 is not possible without DNA. The TCR sequence derives from a human donor in good health. Sample: cerebrospinal fluid. This chain's CDR3 is CASSYSVRGTEAFF.